This T cell receptor (beta chain) originates from a study of blood T cell repertoires in COVID-19. Background on the study: The origin of the acute and convalescent COVID-19 samples was the United States, Italy and Spain.

V was clipped by 2 bases and J by 4 bases; unmatched bases: 2. This CDR3 is built from 14 residues. The germline V gene encodes CDR1 SEHNR and CDR2 FQNEAQ (reference sequence). Clones were sequenced by immunoSEQ multiplex PCR, and TCRdb holds only the in-frame ones, with some missing. Among about 98,000 clones listed, approximately 84% were seen once. The rearrangement links TRBV7-9 to TRBJ1-3; 7 bases agree with TRBD1. The source is a human donor in a cohort sampled during active COVID-19. Sequencing used peripheral blood. CDR3 bases: TGTGCCAGCAGCTTAAGGGGGCAAGGAAACACCATATATTTT. This sequence encodes CASSLRGQGNTIYF.